These 7 T cell receptor beta chains were all obtained from the same sample, sequenced in a study of blood T cell repertoires in COVID-19. Profiling relied on immunoSEQ multiplex PCR, and the TCRdb table lists in-frame clones only, not all of them. The sample lists approximately 98,000 clones, roughly four fifths occurring once. The specimen sequenced was peripheral blood. The receptors were gathered from a woman in her 70s with acute or convalescent COVID-19.

In this sample, this clone turned up a few times. The CDR3 sequence is CASSLVGAGTENYGYTF. The DNA for the CDR3 is TGTGCCAGCAGCTTAGTGGGGGCCGGGACAGAGAACTATGGCTACACCTTC. The chain employs TRBV7-8 and TRBJ1-2; TRBD1 matches 7 bases. The CDR3 runs to 17 residues. J gave up 2 bases and V 1 base, and 10 bases lay outside the gene matches. CDR1 SGHVS and CDR2 FQNEAQ come from the germline V gene.

V is TRBV6-2 or TRBV6-3 and J is TRBJ1-4; 7 positions agree with TRBD1. J gave up 4 bases and V 6 bases, and 8 bases lay outside the gene matches. CDR3 size: 15 residues. Germline CDR1 MNHEY, CDR2 SVGEGT. CDR3 nucleotides: TGTGCCAGCAGCCACCACAGACAGGGTAATGAAAAACTGTTTTTT. The encoded protein is CASSHHRQGNEKLFF.

The chain employs TRBV5-4 and TRBJ2-6; tentative D call: TRBD2 (5 bases). The germline CDR1 and CDR2 sequences are SGHNT and YYREEE (reference sequence). This CDR3 is built from 17 residues. Trimming removed 4 bases at V and 0 bases at J, with 14 bases between. CDR3 in amino acids: CASSVMLASSGANVLTF. The DNA for the CDR3 is TGTGCCAGCAGCGTAATGCTAGCCTCCTCTGGGGCCAACGTCCTGACTTTC.

The V gene is TRBV5-1, the J gene TRBJ2-2; possible D gene TRBD2, 5 bases. CDR1 is SGHRS, CDR2 YFSETQ, per germline. Trimming cost V 2 bases and J 10 bases, with 12 bases left between them. The CDR3 is 13 amino acids. The CDR3 loop reads CASSFGLRLELFF. The CDR3 bases are TGCGCCAGCAGCTTCGGACTCCGGTTGGAGCTGTTTTTT.

The chain joins TRBV9 to TRBJ1-2; D uncertain. V was cut by 3 bases and J by 0 bases, with 9 bases left in between. In germline, CDR1 is SGDLS, CDR2 YYNGEE. The CDR3 covers 14 residues. CDR3 in DNA: TGTGCCAGCAGCGGACCCGGAGCTAACTATGGCTACACCTTC. It is translated as CASSGPGANYGYTF.

The chain's CDR3 is CASSLDRTSGNTIYF. CDR3 DNA sequence: TGTGCCAGCAGCCTTGACAGGACCTCTGGAAACACCATATATTTT. The gene calls are TRBV2 and TRBJ1-3; weak D call: TRBD1 (6 bases). This CDR3 has 15 residues. The germline CDR1 and CDR2 sequences are SNHLY and FYNNEI. The V end lost 6 bases, the J end lost 0 bases, and 12 bases lay between the germline ends.

This clone was counted only a few times. The chain links TRBV3-1 (or the pseudogene TRBV3-2) to TRBJ1-1; tentative D call: TRBD1 (5 bases). This CDR3 is 13 amino acids long. The V gene's germline CDR1 is LGHDT and CDR2 YNNKEL (reference sequence). V shed 2 bases and J shed 5 bases, with 9 bases lying between them. The CDR3 sequence: CASSQRGGTEAFF. CDR3 in DNA: TGTGCCAGCAGCCAAAGGGGAGGTACTGAAGCTTTCTTT.